Listed here are 13 T cell receptor beta chains from one sample, sequenced in a study of T cell changes during pregnancy in multiple sclerosis. TCRdb keeps only in-frame clones here, not all; method: immunoSEQ multiplex PCR. The table lists approximately 88,000 clones, approximately 94% of them singletons. The source was peripheral blood, collected in the third trimester of pregnancy. The receptors derive from a female donor with multiple sclerosis, enrolled in a pregnancy study.

The chain joins TRBV28 to TRBJ1-2, with unresolved D. Trimming removed 11 bases from V and 9 bases from J, with 13 bases in between. CDR3 length: 10 residues. From germline, CDR1 is MDHEN and CDR2 SYDVKM. Here the CDR3 reads CALYRGSYTF. DNA for the CDR3: TGTGCCTTATATCGAGGAAGCTACACCTTC.

Of note for this clone: The same CDR3 is also encoded by other DNA sequences in this sample. The gene calls are TRBV6-6 and TRBJ2-1, with 7 bases lining up with TRBD2. From germline, CDR1 is MNHNY and CDR2 SVGAGI (reference sequence). The CDR3 loop spans 14 amino acids. The trim removed 8 bases at V and 5 bases at J, leaving 9 bases unmatched. The CDR3 sequence is CASRGTSVNNEQFF. The DNA for the CDR3 is TGTGCCAGCCGTGGAACTAGCGTCAACAATGAGCAGTTCTTC.

The chain combines TRBV27 with TRBJ1-1; TRBD1 might be the D (6 bases). The V and J ends lost 5 bases and 6 bases respectively, with 16 bases between them. Germline V gives CDR1 MNHEY, CDR2 SMNVEV (reference sequence). CDR3 size: 14 residues. The CDR3 spells CASSPLTGSSEAFF. CDR3 bases: TGTGCCAGCAGTCCCCTCACAGGGAGTTCTGAAGCTTTCTTT.

The rearrangement uses TRBV9 and TRBJ2-7, with 7 bases matching TRBD2. The germline CDR1 and CDR2 sequences are SGDLS and YYNGEE. V dropped 4 bases and J dropped 3; count of bases not matched to a gene: 25. This CDR3 contains 20 residues. The CDR3 reads CASSPRPGLPAGRVGYEQYF. DNA for the CDR3: TGTGCCAGCAGCCCAAGACCGGGACTACCAGCCGGTCGAGTAGGCTACGAGCAGTACTTC. Combining the CDR3 with reference TRBV9 and TRBJ2-7 gives the whole variable domain DSGVTQTPKHLITATGQRVTLRCSPRSGDLSVYWYQQSLDQGLQFLIQYYNGEERAKGNILERFSAQQFPDLHSELNLSSLELGDSALYFCASSPRPGLPAGRVGYEQYFGPGTRLTVT.

The chain carries TRBV27 and TRBJ1-5; possibly TRBD1 for D (5 bases). Germline CDR1 is MNHEY and CDR2 is SMNVEV (reference sequence). Trimming stripped 0 bases from V and 0 bases from J, with 12 bases between. This CDR3 has 17 amino acids. The CDR3 nucleotides read TGTGCCAGCAGTTTATCCGTGGGGGGGTATAGCAATCAGCCCCAGCATTTT. It translates to CASSLSVGGYSNQPQHF.

The gene calls are TRBV18 and TRBJ1-4, with D perhaps matching TRBD1 (5 bases). This CDR3 has 16 amino acids. V gave up 1 base and J gave up 3 bases, with 12 bases separating them. CDR1 is KGHSH, CDR2 LQKENI, per germline. CDR3 region: CASSPRDSISNEKLFF. DNA of the CDR3: TGTGCCAGCTCACCACGAGACAGCATTTCTAATGAAAAACTGTTTTTT.

Of note for this clone: The identical CDR3 is also encoded by other nucleotide sequences in the sample. The chain joins TRBV6-5 to TRBJ1-5; no clear D. Germline V gene lookup returns CDR1 MNHEY and CDR2 SVGAGI. The V and J ends lost 0 bases and 6 bases respectively, with 6 bases between them. The CDR3 sequence is 13 residues long. The DNA for the CDR3 is TGTGCCAGCAGTTACTCGCGGGCTCAGCCCCAGCATTTT. Translating it yields CASSYSRAQPQHF.

V usage is TRBV6-1 and J usage is TRBJ2-5; TRBD2 is a possible D gene (6 bases). The CDR3 consists of 15 residues. The germline V gene has CDR1 MNHNS and CDR2 SASEGT. The V gene lost 2 bases and the J gene lost 5 bases, with 15 bases spanning the gap. Here the CDR3 DNA reads TGTGCCAGCAGTGAATGGGGGATTGCGGGGGAGACCCAGTACTTC. Residues: CASSEWGIAGETQYF.

The V gene is TRBV5-5, the J gene TRBJ2-7; 10 bases are a match to TRBD2. The germline CDR1 and CDR2 sequences are SGHKS and YYEKEE (reference sequence). This CDR3 has 15 residues. The V and J ends lost 2 bases and 0 bases, in that order; junction bases with no gene match: 2. The CDR3 loop reads CASSFSSGSSYEQYF. CDR3 DNA sequence: TGTGCCAGCAGCTTTTCTAGCGGGAGCTCCTACGAGCAGTACTTC. Full variable domain (remainder filled in from reference TRBV5-5 and TRBJ2-7): DAGVTQSPTHLIKTRGQQVTLRCSPISGHKSVSWYQQVLGQGPQFIFQYYEKEERGRGNFPDRFSARQFPNYSSELNVNALLLGDSALYLCASSFSSGSSYEQYFGPGTRLTVT.

CDR3 DNA sequence: TGTGCCAGTACGAAGGGGGCGAGTGGGAACACCATATATTTT. It is translated as CASTKGASGNTIYF. This chain connects TRBV19 to TRBJ1-3; 7 bases are shared with TRBD1. The length of the CDR3 is 14 residues. Germline CDR1 is LNHDA and CDR2 is SQIVND (reference sequence). V shed 7 bases and J 7 bases; nucleotides not matched to a gene: 10.

This clone occurred a few times. The chain is built from TRBV30 and TRBJ1-1; D is possibly TRBD1 (5 bases). V was clipped by 0 bases and J by 5 bases, with 13 bases between them. Germline-derived CDR1 and CDR2 are GTSNPN and SVGIG (reference sequence). This CDR3 region has 14 residues. CDR3 region: CAWSVGAGRTEAFF. The CDR3, as DNA: TGTGCCTGGAGTGTAGGGGCAGGGAGGACTGAAGCTTTCTTT.

The chain recombines TRBV7-2 with TRBJ2-3; TRBD2 matches at 8 bases. This CDR3 comprises 16 residues. The germline CDR1 and CDR2 sequences are SGHTA and FQGNSA. J was trimmed by 3 bases and V by 5 bases; bases with no gene match: 10. The CDR3 bases are TGTGCCAGCAGCCTAAGAGCGGGAGTGGTAACAGATACGCAGTATTTT. This encodes CASSLRAGVVTDTQYF.

CDR3 coding DNA: TGTGCCAGCTCATCCCTAGCGGGTGGGGCCTACGAGCAGTACTTC. Amino acid sequence: CASSSLAGGAYEQYF. V usage is TRBV18 and J usage is TRBJ2-7, with 8 bases identical to TRBD2. After removal of 5 bases from V and 2 bases from J, the junction contained 8 bases not matched to a gene. The germline gives CDR1 KGHSH, CDR2 LQKENI. The CDR3 is 15 amino acids.